Reported below is one T cell receptor beta chain. There are a few counts of this clone. It has no known antigen specificity. No per-base quality is available; no much larger clone lies one base away. The source of the sample is a study of PD-L1 blockade in urothelial cancer (dated by TCRdb to 2015 to 2018). Regarding the complete study: Every patient began therapy in 2014 and was given atezolizumab 1,200 mg intravenously every 3 weeks. Twenty-five of 29 patients were identified as males with urothelial cancer of bladder origin, and a prior smoking history was reported by 18 of 29 patients. An ECOG performance status of 0 or 1 was recorded for the patients, and 0 to 3 prior chemotherapy regimens had been received by the patients. Blood samples were analyzed at two time points: 3 weeks after treatment start (second dose) and 6 weeks after treatment start. Blood samples gave a median of about 140,000 T cells and some 83,000 unique TCRs, with a median clonality of 0.080. The study was an exploratory multi-omic analysis of somatic, immune and clinical correlates of response to PD-L1 blockade with atezolizumab in urothelial cancer. Pretreatment tumor samples, along with matched peripheral blood serially collected before and after atezolizumab treatment, were subjected to TCR sequencing. Progression-free survival longer than 6 months counted as durable clinical benefit, and TCR features were additionally tested against both progression-free and overall survival. Whole exome sequencing and RNA sequencing of pretreatment tumors were performed alongside TCR sequencing in the same patients. Durable clinical benefit was achieved by nine patients but not by the remaining 20. Pretreatment blood TCR-seq was available for nearly 30 patients, at least one posttreatment blood collection was obtained for about 24 patients, and tumor TCR-seq was available for about 24 patients. General findings and caveats noted by the study authors: Because the sample size was small (n ≈ 29) and many of the analyses were exploratory, the results are meant to be hypothesis-generating. At 3 weeks after the start of treatment, tumor-associated TCR clones in peripheral blood had expanded more in patients with durable benefit (n ≈ 20, p = 0.022). Improved progression-free and overall survival was associated with having pretreatment peripheral blood TCR clonality below the median.

Synthetic TCR analog templates were spiked into each PCR so that absolute template abundance could be estimated from read counts. The immunoSEQ assay was used to amplify TCRbeta CDR3 regions from genomic DNA with bias-controlled V and J gene primers. Rearranged TCRbeta segments were sequenced at approximately 20X coverage. On the authors' methods: Clustering was used to correct sequencing errors, and CDR3s were annotated against IMGT to assign V, D and J genes. Downstream analyses used only productive TCRbeta rearrangements, leaving out any out-of-frame or stop-codon sequences. To compute clonality, Shannon entropy was normalized by the log of the number of unique productive sequences and then subtracted from one. Fisher's exact test with Benjamini-Hochberg correction, using a cutoff of adjusted p below 0.01, was how clones that differed between time points or between blood and tumor were identified. TCRdb re-hosts the immuneACCESS table, in-frame sequences only. Its copies lack some clones; in the studies checked, an unresolved V gene accounts for under half of them, and the cause for the rest is not known. The V and J calls and the clone size are those of that table, but D and trimming were determined from the DNA. This sample has tens of thousands of clones in its table, and around 82% of those were observed once. The ten largest clonotypes hold around 9.5% of the sample.

CDR1 and CDR2 (MGHRA, YSYEKL) derive from the germline V gene. From the cysteine through the phenylalanine, the CDR3 covers 18 amino acids. Just CDR3 DNA is preserved here, 54 bases in frame from base 1. Trimming leaves V shorter by 1 base and J shorter by 1 base, with the junction holding 7 bases beyond the gene matches. The cohort included 25 to 30 patients with locally advanced or metastatic urothelial carcinoma who were treated at Memorial Sloan Kettering on a trial protocol. Peripheral blood mononuclear cells were collected from each patient pretreatment and during treatment, giving between 1 and 8 total time points per patient. The Qiagen DNeasy Blood extraction kit was used to purify genomic DNA from total PBMCs and tumor samples. PBMCs were collected pretreatment and during treatment, and were isolated and stored as previously described.

The sequence links TRBV4-1 to TRBJ2-1; a stretch of 10 junction bases matches TRBD2. The material sequenced was PBMCs, taken around atezolizumab (anti-PD-L1) treatment. The receptor was derived from an older man with urothelial cancer. The DNA sequence is as follows: TGCGCCAGCAGCCAAGGGCTAGCGGGAGTTTTGTCCTACAATGAGCAGTTCTTC. Translated, this is CASSQGLAGVLSYNEQFF.